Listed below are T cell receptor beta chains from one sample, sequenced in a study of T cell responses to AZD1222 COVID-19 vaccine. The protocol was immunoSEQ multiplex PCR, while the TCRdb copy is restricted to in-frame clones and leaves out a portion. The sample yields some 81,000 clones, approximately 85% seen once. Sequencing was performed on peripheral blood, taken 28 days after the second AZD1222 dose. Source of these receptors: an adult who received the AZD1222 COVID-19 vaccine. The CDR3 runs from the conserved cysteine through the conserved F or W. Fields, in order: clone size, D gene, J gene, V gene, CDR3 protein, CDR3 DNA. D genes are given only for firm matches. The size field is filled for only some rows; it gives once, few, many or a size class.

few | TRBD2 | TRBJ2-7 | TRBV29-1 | CSVAGLAGNIEYF | TGCAGCGTCGCTGGGCTAGCGGGAAATATCGAATACTTC
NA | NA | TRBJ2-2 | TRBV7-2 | CASSPSSFTGELFF | TGTGCCAGCAGCCCAAGCAGTTTCACCGGGGAGCTGTTTTTT
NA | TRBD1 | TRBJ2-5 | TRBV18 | CASSLNRGQETQYF | TGTGCCAGCTCACTAAACAGGGGACAAGAGACCCAGTACTTC
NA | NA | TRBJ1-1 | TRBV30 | CAWSAGDTEAFF | TGTGCCTGGAGTGCGGGGGACACTGAAGCTTTCTTT
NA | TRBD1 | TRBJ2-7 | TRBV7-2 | CASSPPGTGIYEQYF | TGTGCCAGCAGCCCGCCCGGGACAGGAATCTACGAGCAGTACTTC
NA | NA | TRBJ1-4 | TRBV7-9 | CASSLFLEKLFF | TGTGCCAGCAGCTTATTCCTTGAAAAACTGTTTTTT
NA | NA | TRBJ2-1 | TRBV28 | CASSLSRGTNPRPRVIYNEQFF | TGTGCCAGCAGTTTAAGTCGTGGAACGAACCCCCGCCCCCGGGTTATATACAATGAGCAGTTCTTC
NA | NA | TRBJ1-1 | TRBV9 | CASSVGGQGGTEAFF | TGTGCCAGCAGCGTAGGCGGGCAGGGAGGTACTGAAGCTTTCTTT
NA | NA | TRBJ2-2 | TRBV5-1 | CASSLVEGSEGELFF | TGCGCCAGCAGCTTGGTGGAGGGGTCGGAGGGGGAGCTGTTTTTT
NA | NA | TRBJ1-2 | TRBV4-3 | CASSQEGAGRYGYTF | TGCGCCAGCAGCCAAGAAGGAGCAGGACGATATGGCTACACCTTC
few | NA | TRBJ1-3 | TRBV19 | CASSRRQESSGNTIYF | TGTGCCAGTAGTAGGAGACAGGAAAGCTCTGGAAACACCATATATTTT
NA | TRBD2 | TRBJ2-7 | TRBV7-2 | CASSLDLAGGFYF | TGTGCCAGCAGCTTAGATCTAGCGGGGGGTTTTTACTTC
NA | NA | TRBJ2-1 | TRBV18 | CASSPRLTNYNEQFF | TGTGCCAGCTCACCAAGACTCACGAACTACAATGAGCAGTTCTTC
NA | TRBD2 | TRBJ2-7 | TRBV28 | CATAPGGPYEQYF | TGTGCCACCGCCCCGGGAGGGCCATACGAGCAGTACTTC
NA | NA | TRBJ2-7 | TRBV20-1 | CSARTSYEQYF | TGCAGTGCTAGAACCAGCTACGAGCAGTACTTC
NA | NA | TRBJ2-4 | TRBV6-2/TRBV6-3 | CASSYGDRGAGNIQYF | TGTGCCAGCAGTTACGGGGACCGGGGCGCGGGAAACATTCAGTACTTC
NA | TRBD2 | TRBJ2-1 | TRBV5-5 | CASSLASGSLNEQFF | TGTGCCAGCAGCTTGGCTAGCGGGAGTTTGAATGAGCAGTTCTTC
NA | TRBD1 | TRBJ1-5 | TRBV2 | CASDREGQPQHF | TGTGCCAGCGACAGGGAGGGTCAGCCCCAGCATTTT
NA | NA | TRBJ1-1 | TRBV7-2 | CASSFAGEGKQAEAFF | TGTGCCAGCAGTTTCGCAGGGGAGGGCAAACAGGCTGAAGCTTTCTTT
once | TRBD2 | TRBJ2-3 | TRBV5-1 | CASSLGLGPASGRMADTQYF | TGCGCCAGCAGCTTGGGTCTGGGTCCGGCTAGCGGGAGGATGGCAGATACGCAGTATTTT
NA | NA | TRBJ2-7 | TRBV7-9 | CASSFFQGAYEQYF | TGTGCCAGCAGCTTTTTTCAGGGAGCCTACGAGCAGTACTTC
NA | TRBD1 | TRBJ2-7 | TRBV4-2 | CASGPSDRGSYEQYF | TGTGCCAGCGGTCCCTCGGACAGGGGGTCCTACGAGCAGTACTTC
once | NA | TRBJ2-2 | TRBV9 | CASSVWGTGELFF | TGTGCCAGCAGCGTTTGGGGGACCGGGGAGCTGTTTTTT
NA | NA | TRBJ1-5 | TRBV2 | CASSDRQANQPQHF | TGTGCCAGCAGTGACCGCCAGGCTAATCAGCCCCAGCATTTT
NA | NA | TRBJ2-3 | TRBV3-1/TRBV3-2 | CASRWGGADTQYF | TGTGCCAGCAGGTGGGGAGGAGCAGATACGCAGTATTTT
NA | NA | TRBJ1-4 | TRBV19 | CASSIRGPNEKLFF | TGTGCCAGTAGTATTAGAGGCCCTAATGAAAAACTGTTTTTT
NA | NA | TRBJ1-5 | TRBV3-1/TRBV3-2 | CASSHTGRWQPQHF | TGTGCCAGCAGCCATACAGGGAGGTGGCAGCCCCAGCATTTT
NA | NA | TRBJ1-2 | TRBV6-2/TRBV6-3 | CASSITGTEGYTF | TGTGCCAGCAGTATAACAGGGACGGAAGGCTACACCTTC
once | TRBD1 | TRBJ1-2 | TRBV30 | CAWINSDRVPYGYTF | TGTGCCTGGATAAATTCTGACAGGGTGCCCTATGGCTACACCTTC
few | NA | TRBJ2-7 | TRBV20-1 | CSASPDYEQYF | TGCAGTGCTAGCCCGGACTACGAGCAGTACTTC
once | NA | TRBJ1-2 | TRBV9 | CASSVGGRAPRNYGYTF | TGTGCCAGCAGCGTAGGGGGGAGGGCTCCGCGTAACTATGGCTACACCTTC
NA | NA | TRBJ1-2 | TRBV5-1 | CASSLAGGVGYTF | TGCGCCAGCAGCTTGGCCGGAGGGGTAGGCTACACCTTC
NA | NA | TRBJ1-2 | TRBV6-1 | CASSEGQNYGYTF | TGTGCCAGCAGTGAAGGACAGAACTATGGCTACACCTTC
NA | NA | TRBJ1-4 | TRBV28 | CASSLSRGTNEKLFF | TGTGCCAGCAGTCTCTCTAGGGGGACTAATGAAAAACTGTTTTTT
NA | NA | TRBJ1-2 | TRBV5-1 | CASSSGSINYGYTF | TGCGCCAGCAGCTCCGGGTCCATTAACTATGGCTACACCTTC
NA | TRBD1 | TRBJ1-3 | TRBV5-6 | CASSLGWTGGNTIYF | TGTGCCAGCAGCTTGGGGTGGACAGGTGGAAACACCATATATTTT
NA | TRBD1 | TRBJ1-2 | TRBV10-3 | CAISRLTGDYGYTF | TGTGCCATCAGTCGCTTGACAGGGGACTATGGCTACACCTTC
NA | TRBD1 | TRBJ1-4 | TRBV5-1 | CASSLAVTGGAEKLFF | TGCGCCAGCAGCTTGGCCGTCACAGGGGGGGCTGAAAAACTGTTTTTT
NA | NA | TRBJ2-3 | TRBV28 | CASSKFPLGGADTQYF | TGTGCCAGCAGTAAATTTCCCCTAGGTGGGGCAGATACGCAGTATTTT
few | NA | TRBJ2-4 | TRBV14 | CASSLNSLLAKNIQYF | TGTGCCAGCAGCCTAAACAGCCTTCTAGCCAAAAACATTCAGTACTTC
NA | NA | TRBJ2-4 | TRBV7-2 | CASSWSGAGGNIQYF | TGTGCCAGCAGCTGGTCAGGAGCTGGAGGGAACATTCAGTACTTC